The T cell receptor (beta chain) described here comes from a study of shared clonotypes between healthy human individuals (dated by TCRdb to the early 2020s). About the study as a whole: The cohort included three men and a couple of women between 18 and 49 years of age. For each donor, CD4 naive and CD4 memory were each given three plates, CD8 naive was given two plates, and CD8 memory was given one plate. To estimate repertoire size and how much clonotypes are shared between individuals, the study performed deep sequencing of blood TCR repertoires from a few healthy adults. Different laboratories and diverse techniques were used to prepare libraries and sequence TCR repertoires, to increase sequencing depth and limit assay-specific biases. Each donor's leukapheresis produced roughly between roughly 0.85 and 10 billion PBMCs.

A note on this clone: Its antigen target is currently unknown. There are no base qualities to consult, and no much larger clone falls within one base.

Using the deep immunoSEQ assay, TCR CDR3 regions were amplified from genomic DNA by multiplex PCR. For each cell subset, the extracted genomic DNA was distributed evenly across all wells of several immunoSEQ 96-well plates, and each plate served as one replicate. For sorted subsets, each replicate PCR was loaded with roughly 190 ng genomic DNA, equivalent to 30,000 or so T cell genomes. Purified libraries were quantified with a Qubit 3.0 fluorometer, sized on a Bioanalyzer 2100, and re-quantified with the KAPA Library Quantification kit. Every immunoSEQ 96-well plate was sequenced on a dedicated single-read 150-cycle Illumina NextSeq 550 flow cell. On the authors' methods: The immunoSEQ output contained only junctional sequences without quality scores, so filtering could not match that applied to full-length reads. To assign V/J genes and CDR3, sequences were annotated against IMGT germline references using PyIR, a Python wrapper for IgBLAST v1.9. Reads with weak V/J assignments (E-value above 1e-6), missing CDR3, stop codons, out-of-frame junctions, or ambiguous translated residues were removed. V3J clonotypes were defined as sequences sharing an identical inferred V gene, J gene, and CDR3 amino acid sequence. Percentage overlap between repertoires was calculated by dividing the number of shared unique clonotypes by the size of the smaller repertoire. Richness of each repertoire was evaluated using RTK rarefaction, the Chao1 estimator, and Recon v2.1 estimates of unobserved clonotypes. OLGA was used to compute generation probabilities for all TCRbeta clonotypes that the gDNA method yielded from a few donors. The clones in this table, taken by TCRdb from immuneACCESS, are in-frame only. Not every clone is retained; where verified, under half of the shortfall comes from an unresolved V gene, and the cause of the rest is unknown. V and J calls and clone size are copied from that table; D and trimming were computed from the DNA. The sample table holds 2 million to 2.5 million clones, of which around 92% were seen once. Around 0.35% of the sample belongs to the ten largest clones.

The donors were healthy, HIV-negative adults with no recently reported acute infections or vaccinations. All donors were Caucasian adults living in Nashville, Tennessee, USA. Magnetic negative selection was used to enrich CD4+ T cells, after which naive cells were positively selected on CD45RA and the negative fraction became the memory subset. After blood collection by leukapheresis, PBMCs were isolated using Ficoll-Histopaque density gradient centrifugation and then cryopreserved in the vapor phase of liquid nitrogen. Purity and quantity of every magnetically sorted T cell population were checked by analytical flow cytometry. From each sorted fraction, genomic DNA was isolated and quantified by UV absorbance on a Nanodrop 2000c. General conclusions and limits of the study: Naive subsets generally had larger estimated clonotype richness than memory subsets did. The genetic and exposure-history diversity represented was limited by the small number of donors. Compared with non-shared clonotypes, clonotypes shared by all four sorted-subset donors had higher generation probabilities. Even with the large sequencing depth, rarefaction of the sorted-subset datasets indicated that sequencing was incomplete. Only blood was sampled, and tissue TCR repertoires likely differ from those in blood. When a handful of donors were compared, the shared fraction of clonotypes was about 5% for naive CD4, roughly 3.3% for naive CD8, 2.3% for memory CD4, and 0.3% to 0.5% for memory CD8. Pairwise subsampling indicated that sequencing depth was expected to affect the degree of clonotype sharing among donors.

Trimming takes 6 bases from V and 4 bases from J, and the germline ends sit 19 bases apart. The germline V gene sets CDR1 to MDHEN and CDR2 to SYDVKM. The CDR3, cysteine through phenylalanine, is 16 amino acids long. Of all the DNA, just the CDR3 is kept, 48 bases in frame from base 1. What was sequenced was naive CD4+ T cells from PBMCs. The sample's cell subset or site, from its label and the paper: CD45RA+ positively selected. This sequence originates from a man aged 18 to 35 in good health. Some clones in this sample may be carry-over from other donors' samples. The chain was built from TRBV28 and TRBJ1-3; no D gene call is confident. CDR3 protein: CASSPPRGSSGNTIYF. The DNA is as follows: TGTGCCAGCAGCCCTCCCCGGGGTTCGTCAGGAAACACCATATATTTT.